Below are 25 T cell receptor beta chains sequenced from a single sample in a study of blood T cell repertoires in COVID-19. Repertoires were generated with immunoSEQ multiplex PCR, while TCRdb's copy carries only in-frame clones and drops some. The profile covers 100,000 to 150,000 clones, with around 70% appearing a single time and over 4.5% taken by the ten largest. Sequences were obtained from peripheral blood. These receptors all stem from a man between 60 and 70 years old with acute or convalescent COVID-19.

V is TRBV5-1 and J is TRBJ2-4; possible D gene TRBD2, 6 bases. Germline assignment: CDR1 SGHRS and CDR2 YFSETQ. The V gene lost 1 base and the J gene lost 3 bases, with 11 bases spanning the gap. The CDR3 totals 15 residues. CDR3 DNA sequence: TGCGCCAGCAGCTTGTTTGCGGGGAGCAAAAACATTCAGTACTTC. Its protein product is CASSLFAGSKNIQYF.

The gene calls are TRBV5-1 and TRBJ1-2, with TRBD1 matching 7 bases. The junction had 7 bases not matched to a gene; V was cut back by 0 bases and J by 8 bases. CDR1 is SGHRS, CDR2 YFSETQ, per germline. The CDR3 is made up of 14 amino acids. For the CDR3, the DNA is TGCGCCAGCAGCTTGGCCGACAGGGTAGGCGGCTACACCTTC. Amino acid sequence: CASSLADRVGGYTF.

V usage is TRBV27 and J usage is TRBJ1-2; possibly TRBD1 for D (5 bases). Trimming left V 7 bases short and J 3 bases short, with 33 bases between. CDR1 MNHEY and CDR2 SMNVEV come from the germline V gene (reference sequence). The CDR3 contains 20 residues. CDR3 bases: TGTGCCAGCAAAGCGACGCCTCGGGGCCCTGGAGGGTTCGCGGACTATGGCTACACCTTC. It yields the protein CASKATPRGPGGFADYGYTF.

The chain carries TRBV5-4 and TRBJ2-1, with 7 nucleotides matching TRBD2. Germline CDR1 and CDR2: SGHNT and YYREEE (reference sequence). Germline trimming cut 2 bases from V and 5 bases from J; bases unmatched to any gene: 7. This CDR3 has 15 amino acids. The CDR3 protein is CASSFGGSKDNEQFF. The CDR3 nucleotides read TGTGCCAGCAGCTTCGGCGGGAGCAAGGACAATGAGCAGTTCTTC.

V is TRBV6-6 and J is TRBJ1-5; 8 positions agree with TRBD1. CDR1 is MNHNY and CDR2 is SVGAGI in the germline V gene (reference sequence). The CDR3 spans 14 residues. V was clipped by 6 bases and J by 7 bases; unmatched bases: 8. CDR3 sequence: CASRSGGFGQPQHF. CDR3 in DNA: TGTGCCAGCAGGTCAGGGGGCTTCGGACAGCCCCAGCATTTT.

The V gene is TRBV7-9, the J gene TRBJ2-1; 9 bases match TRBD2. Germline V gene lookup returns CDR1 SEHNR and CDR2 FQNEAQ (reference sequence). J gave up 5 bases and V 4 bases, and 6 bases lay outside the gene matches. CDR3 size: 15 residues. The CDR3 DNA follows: TGTGCCAGCAGCTCTAGCGGGGCAGTACACAATGAGCAGTTCTTC. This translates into CASSSSGAVHNEQFF.

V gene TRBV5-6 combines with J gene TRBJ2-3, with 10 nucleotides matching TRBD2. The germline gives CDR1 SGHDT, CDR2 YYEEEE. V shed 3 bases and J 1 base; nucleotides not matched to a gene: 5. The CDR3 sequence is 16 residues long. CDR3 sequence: CASSSNLAGGTDTQYF. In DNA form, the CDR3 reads TGTGCCAGCAGCTCGAATCTAGCGGGAGGCACAGATACGCAGTATTTT.

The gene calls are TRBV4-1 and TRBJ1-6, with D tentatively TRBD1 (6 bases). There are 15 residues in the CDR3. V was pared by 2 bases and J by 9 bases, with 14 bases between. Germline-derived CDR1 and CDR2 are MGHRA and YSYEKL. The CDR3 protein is CASSQLTGKGSPLHF. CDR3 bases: TGCGCCAGCAGCCAACTCACAGGGAAAGGTTCACCCCTCCACTTT.

CDR3 nucleotide sequence: TGTGCCAGCAGTCCCCCTCGACAGGAACTGAACACTGAAGCTTTCTTT. This gives the protein CASSPPRQELNTEAFF. V gene TRBV27 combines with J gene TRBJ1-1, with a possible D match to TRBD1 (6 bases). CDR3 length equals 16 residues. Trimming shortened V by 5 bases and J by 0 bases, and 16 bases separated the two germline ends. Germline CDR1 is MNHEY and CDR2 is SMNVEV (reference sequence).

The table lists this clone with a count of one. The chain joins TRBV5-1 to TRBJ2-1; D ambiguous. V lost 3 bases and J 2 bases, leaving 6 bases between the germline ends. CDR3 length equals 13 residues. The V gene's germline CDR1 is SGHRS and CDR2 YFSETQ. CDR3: CASSSVTYNEQFF. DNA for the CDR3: TGCGCCAGCAGCTCAGTTACCTACAATGAGCAGTTCTTC.

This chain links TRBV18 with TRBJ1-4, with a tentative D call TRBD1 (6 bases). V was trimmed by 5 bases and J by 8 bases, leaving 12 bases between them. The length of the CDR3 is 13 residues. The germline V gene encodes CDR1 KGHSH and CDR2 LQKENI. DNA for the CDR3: TGTGCCAGCTCAAGGGACAAACTAGAAAAACTGTTTTTT. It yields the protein CASSRDKLEKLFF.

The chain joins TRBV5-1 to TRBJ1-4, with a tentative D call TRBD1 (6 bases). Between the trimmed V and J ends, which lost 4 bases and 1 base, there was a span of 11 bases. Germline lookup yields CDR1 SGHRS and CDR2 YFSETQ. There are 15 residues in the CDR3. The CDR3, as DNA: TGCGCCAGCAGCCCAGTACAGGGAACTAATGAAAAACTGTTTTTT. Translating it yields CASSPVQGTNEKLFF.

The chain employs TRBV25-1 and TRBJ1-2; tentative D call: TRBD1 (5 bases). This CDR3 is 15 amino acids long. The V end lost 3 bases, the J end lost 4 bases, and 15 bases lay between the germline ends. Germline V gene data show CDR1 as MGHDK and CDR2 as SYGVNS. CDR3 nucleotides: TGTGCCAGCAGTGAGGGGGGTGCGGGGACCTATGGCTACACCTTC. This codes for CASSEGGAGTYGYTF.

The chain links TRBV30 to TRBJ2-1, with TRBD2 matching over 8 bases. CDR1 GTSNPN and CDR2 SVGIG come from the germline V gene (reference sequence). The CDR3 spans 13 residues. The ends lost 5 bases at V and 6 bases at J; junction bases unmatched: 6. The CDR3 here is CAWSGGAINEQFF. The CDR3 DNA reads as TGTGCCTGGTCGGGGGGGGCAATCAATGAGCAGTTCTTC. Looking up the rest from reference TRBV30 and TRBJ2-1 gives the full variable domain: SQTIHQWPATLVQPVGSPLSLECTVEGTSNPNLYWYRQAAGRGLQLLFYSVGIGQISSEVPQNLSASRPQDRQFILSSKKLLLSDSGFYLCAWSGGAINEQFFGPGTRLTVL.

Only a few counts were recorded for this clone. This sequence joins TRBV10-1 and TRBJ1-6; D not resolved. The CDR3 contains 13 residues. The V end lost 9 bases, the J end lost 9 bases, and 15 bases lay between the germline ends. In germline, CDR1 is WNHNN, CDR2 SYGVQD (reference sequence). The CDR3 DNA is TGCGCCAGAGAGGGTGCCCCATGTTCACCCCTCCACTTT. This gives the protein CAREGAPCSPLHF.

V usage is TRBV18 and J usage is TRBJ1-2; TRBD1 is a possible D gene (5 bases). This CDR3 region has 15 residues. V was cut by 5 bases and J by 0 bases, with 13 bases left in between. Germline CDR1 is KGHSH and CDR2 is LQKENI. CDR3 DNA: TGTGCCAGCTCAGTCACAGGATCAGCTAACTATGGCTACACCTTC. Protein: CASSVTGSANYGYTF.

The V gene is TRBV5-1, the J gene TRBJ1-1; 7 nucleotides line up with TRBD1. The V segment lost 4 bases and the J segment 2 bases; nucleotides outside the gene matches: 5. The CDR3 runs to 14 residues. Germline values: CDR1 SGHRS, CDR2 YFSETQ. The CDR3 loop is CASSRDRDNTEAFF. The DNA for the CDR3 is TGCGCCAGCAGCAGGGACAGAGATAACACTGAAGCTTTCTTT.

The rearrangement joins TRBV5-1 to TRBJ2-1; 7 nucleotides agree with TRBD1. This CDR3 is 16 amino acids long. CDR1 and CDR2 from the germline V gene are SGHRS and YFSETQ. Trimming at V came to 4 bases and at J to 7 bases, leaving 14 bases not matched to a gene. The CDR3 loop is CASSPRGPETGNEQFF. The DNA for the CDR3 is TGCGCCAGCAGCCCCAGAGGACCCGAGACAGGGAATGAGCAGTTCTTC.

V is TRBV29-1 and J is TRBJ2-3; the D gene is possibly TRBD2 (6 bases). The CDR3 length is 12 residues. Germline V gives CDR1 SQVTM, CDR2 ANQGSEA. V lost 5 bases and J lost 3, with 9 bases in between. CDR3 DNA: TGCAGCGTTCGGGCGGGGACAGATACGCAGTATTTT. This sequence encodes CSVRAGTDTQYF.

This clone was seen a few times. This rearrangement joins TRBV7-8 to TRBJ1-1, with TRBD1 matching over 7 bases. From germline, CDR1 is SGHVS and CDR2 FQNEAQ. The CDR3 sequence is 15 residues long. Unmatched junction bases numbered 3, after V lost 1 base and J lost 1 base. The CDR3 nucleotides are TGTGCCAGCAGCTTAGGACAGGGAGGGAACACTGAAGCTTTCTTT. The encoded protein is CASSLGQGGNTEAFF.

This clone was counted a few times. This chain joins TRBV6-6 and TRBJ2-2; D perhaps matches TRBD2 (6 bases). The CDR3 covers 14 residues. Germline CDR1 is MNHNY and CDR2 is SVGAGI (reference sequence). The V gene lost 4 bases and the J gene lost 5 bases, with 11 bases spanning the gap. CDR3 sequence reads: CASSSGLSTGELFF. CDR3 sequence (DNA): TGTGCCAGCAGTTCGGGACTCTCAACCGGGGAGCTGTTTTTT.

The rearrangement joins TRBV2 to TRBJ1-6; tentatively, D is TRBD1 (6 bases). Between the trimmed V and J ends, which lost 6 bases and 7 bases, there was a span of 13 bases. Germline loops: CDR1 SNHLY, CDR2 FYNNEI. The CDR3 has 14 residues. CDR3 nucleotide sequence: TGTGCCAGCAGGTTTGGGCAGGGGAATTCACCCCTCCACTTT. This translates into CASRFGQGNSPLHF.

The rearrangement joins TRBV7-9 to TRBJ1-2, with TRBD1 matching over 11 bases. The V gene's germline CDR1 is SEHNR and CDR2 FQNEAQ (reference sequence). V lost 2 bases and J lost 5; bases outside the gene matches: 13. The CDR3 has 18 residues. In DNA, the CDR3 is TGTGCCAGCAGCTTATTTGCTAGGGCAGGGACAGGGGGATATGGCTACACCTTC. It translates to CASSLFARAGTGGYGYTF.

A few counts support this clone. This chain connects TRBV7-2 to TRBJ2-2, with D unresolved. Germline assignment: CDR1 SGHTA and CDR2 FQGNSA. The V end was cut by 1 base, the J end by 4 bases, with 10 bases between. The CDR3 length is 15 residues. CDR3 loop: CASSLGLLTTGELFF. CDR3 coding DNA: TGTGCCAGCAGCTTAGGTCTACTAACCACCGGGGAGCTGTTTTTT.

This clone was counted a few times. CDR3 region: CASTGLGTEAFF. CDR3 in DNA: TGTGCCAGCACAGGGTTGGGCACTGAAGCTTTCTTT. This chain uses TRBV10-3 with TRBJ1-1; weak D call: TRBD1 (6 bases). The CDR3 consists of 12 residues. From germline, CDR1 is ENHRY and CDR2 SYGVKD. The ends were cut back, 10 bases at V and 4 bases at J, with 13 bases in the middle.